Listed here are 21 T cell receptor beta chains from one sample, sequenced in a study of human thymus T cells. Resected material from corrective heart surgery provided the thymus tissue analysed. Assay: immunoSEQ multiplex PCR; the TCRdb copy retains only in-frame clones and omits some. The sample includes under 95,000 clones, 95% seen only once; the top ten take approximately 0.031%. What was sequenced was thymus tissue. The receptors were sampled from a girl under three years old with a congenital heart defect but otherwise immunologically healthy.

The genes are TRBV4-2 and TRBJ2-1, with 13 bases identical to TRBD2. Per germline, CDR1 LGHNA and CDR2 YNFKEQ. CDR3 size: 19 residues. Trimming took 1 base from V and 0 from J; bases not matched to a gene: 6. CDR3 coding DNA: TGTGCCAGCAGCCAAGGATCACTAGCGGGAGGGAGCTCCTACAATGAGCAGTTCTTC. Translation: CASSQGSLAGGSSYNEQFF.

This CDR3 is CASSQGSHYEQYF. CDR3 bases: TGTGCCAGCAGCCAAGGGAGTCACTACGAGCAGTACTTC. The rearrangement joins TRBV16 to TRBJ2-7; D might be TRBD2 (5 bases). From germline, CDR1 is KGHSY and CDR2 FQNENV. The CDR3 length is 13 residues. Trimming took off 2 bases at V and 3 bases at J, with 8 bases between the two ends.

CDR3 region: CASSQPTGNEQYF. CDR3 DNA sequence: TGTGCCAGCAGCCAACCCACTGGTAACGAGCAGTACTTC. The rearrangement uses TRBV5-4 and TRBJ2-7; no firm D call. The V end was cut by 4 bases, the J end by 5 bases, with 13 bases between. Germline V lookup: CDR1 SGHNT, CDR2 YYREEE (reference sequence). CDR3 length: 13 residues.

The genes are TRBV19 and TRBJ1-5; tentative D call: TRBD1 (5 bases). Germline loops: CDR1 LNHDA, CDR2 SQIVND (reference sequence). V lost 4 bases and J lost 2, with 15 bases in between. The CDR3 extends over 16 amino acids. The CDR3 sequence: CASSRTKLNGNQPQHF. The CDR3 DNA reads TGTGCCAGTAGTAGGACAAAACTAAACGGCAATCAGCCCCAGCATTTT.

The rearrangement uses TRBV5-5 and TRBJ2-7, with no clear D. The CDR3 totals 15 residues. The germline V gene has CDR1 SGHKS and CDR2 YYEKEE (reference sequence). V was shortened by 0 bases and J by 3 bases, with 13 bases between the two germline ends. The DNA of the CDR3 is TGTGCCAGCAGCTTGGATGGGGTCCTTTTCTACGAGCAGTACTTC. Its translation: CASSLDGVLFYEQYF.

The genes are TRBV5-1 and TRBJ1-5; the D gene is possibly TRBD1 (5 bases). The germline gives CDR1 SGHRS, CDR2 YFSETQ. The CDR3 has 15 residues. Trimming took 1 base from V and 2 from J, leaving 10 bases between them. CDR3 loop: CASSLTGHRNQPQHF. The CDR3 DNA sequence: TGCGCCAGCAGCTTGACAGGACACCGCAATCAGCCCCAGCATTTT.

This chain joins TRBV4-3 and TRBJ1-5; the D is unclear. The CDR3 is 18 amino acids. Germline V gene data show CDR1 as LGHNA and CDR2 as YSLEER. V lost 4 bases and J lost 0, with 19 bases in between. CDR3 in amino acids: CASSLEWAPSDSNQPQHF. CDR3 in DNA: TGCGCCAGCAGCCTTGAGTGGGCACCCTCTGATAGCAATCAGCCCCAGCATTTT.

This clone was detected once. This chain links TRBV7-9 with TRBJ1-2; D not certain. The CDR3 length is 16 residues. V was trimmed by 2 bases and J by 2 bases, leaving 15 bases between them. Germline V gene sequence: CDR1 SEHNR, CDR2 FQNEAQ (reference sequence). CDR3 DNA: TGTGCCAGCAGCTTAAAGAGCATTCAATCGAACTATGGCTACACCTTC. Translation: CASSLKSIQSNYGYTF.

The chain joins TRBV30 to TRBJ2-5; TRBD1 matches at 9 bases. Trimming cost V 4 bases and J 0 bases; bases outside gene matches: 6. Germline V lookup: CDR1 GTSNPN, CDR2 SVGIG (reference sequence). The CDR3 is made up of 15 amino acids. CDR3 bases: TGTGCCTGGATCCGGGACAGGGACAACCAAGAGACCCAGTACTTC. Amino acid sequence: CAWIRDRDNQETQYF.

The rearrangement joins TRBV5-4 to TRBJ1-3; 7 nucleotides match TRBD1. The germline V gene encodes CDR1 SGHNT and CDR2 YYREEE (reference sequence). The CDR3 loop spans 15 amino acids. Trimming removed 1 base from V and 1 base from J; junction bases left unmatched: 2. The CDR3 loop is CASSLRGPSGNTIYF. The CDR3 coding sequence is TGTGCCAGCAGCTTGAGGGGGCCATCTGGAAACACCATATATTTT.

V is TRBV7-3 and J is TRBJ2-1; no clear D gene. The CDR3 is 13 residues long. In germline, CDR1 is SGHTA, CDR2 FQGTGA. V was trimmed by 1 base and J by 4 bases, leaving 5 bases between them. The CDR3 is CASSLSGYNEQFF. The CDR3 nucleotides are TGTGCCAGCAGCTTAAGCGGTTACAATGAGCAGTTCTTC. The full variable domain, with the rest looked up from reference TRBV7-3 and TRBJ2-1, is GAGVSQTPSNKVTEKGKYVELRCDPISGHTALYWYRQSLGQGPEFLIYFQGTGAADDSGLPNDRFFAVRPEGSVSTLKIQRTERGDSAVYLCASSLSGYNEQFFGPGTRLTVL.

This chain joins TRBV21-1 and TRBJ2-7; TRBD2 reflects the table's D call only, with no check against the DNA. TRBV21-1 constitutes a pseudogene. The CDR3 consists of 11 residues. CDR3 sequence (DNA): TGTGCCAGCAGCAGAGCCTACGAGCAGTACTTC. Translation: CASSRAYEQYF.

V is TRBV2 and J is TRBJ1-4; D may be TRBD1 (6 bases). This CDR3 spans 16 amino acids. Looked up from germline, CDR1 is SNHLY and CDR2 is FYNNEI. Trimming shortened V by 1 base and J by 8 bases, and 17 bases separated the two germline ends. The DNA of the CDR3 is TGTGCCAGCAGTGAAGATTCGGCAGGGGTCTCGGAAAAACTGTTTTTT. This codes for CASSEDSAGVSEKLFF.

The chain is built from TRBV7-9 and TRBJ2-1; 11 bases fit TRBD1. The germline V gene has CDR1 SEHNR and CDR2 FQNEAQ (reference sequence). Trimming removed 5 bases from V and 6 bases from J; junction bases left unmatched: 6. The CDR3 has 15 residues. DNA of the CDR3: TGTGCCAGCAGCGCCCGGACAGGGGGCGGCAATGAGCAGTTCTTC. Amino acid sequence: CASSARTGGGNEQFF.

This clone occurred once. This chain joins TRBV27 and TRBJ2-1; 10 bases align to TRBD1. The CDR3 sequence is 16 residues long. CDR1 is MNHEY, CDR2 SMNVEV, per germline (reference sequence). V shed 9 bases and J 8 bases; nucleotides not matched to a gene: 16. The CDR3 region is CASKIRDRGWVDEQFF. CDR3 nucleotide sequence: TGTGCCAGTAAGATCCGGGACAGGGGATGGGTAGATGAGCAGTTCTTC.

The genes are TRBV12-5 and TRBJ2-3; the match to TRBD2 covers 11 bases. Germline CDR1 is LGHNT and CDR2 is FRNRAP. Trimming took 3 bases from V and 4 from J; bases not matched to a gene: 12. The CDR3 covers 18 residues. The CDR3, as DNA: TGTGCTAGTGGTTTTACTAATATTAGCGGGAGGGCCGCAGATACGCAGTATTTT. Its protein is CASGFTNISGRAADTQYF.

The chain combines TRBV6-4 with TRBJ1-5; no reliable D call. Trimming took off 0 bases at V and 0 bases at J, with 9 bases between the two ends. CDR1 is MRHNA, CDR2 SNTAGT, per germline. CDR3 length equals 16 residues. The CDR3 sequence: CASSDSRHDSNQPQHF. CDR3 nucleotide sequence: TGTGCCAGCAGTGACTCGAGACACGATAGCAATCAGCCCCAGCATTTT.

The rearrangement links TRBV10-3 to TRBJ2-7, with D possibly being TRBD1 (6 bases). Trimming took 0 bases from V and 3 from J, leaving 18 bases between them. There are 17 residues in the CDR3. The germline CDR1 and CDR2 sequences are ENHRY and SYGVKD. As DNA, the CDR3 is TGTGCCATCAGTGAGTCCCCCCAGGGCAGGGGTGTCTACGAGCAGTACTTC. It is translated as CAISESPQGRGVYEQYF.

The chain employs TRBV5-1 and TRBJ2-4, with D unresolved. Trimming removed 0 bases from V and 6 bases from J, with 7 bases in between. This CDR3 is 13 amino acids long. Germline loops: CDR1 SGHRS, CDR2 YFSETQ. The CDR3 reads CASSLGAGNIQYF. For the CDR3, the DNA is TGCGCCAGCAGCTTGGGTGCCGGAAACATTCAGTACTTC.

This rearrangement joins TRBV27 to TRBJ2-1; possible D gene TRBD2, 6 bases. This CDR3 comprises 18 residues. V was clipped by 6 bases and J by 9 bases, with 30 bases between them. The germline V gene has CDR1 MNHEY and CDR2 SMNVEV (reference sequence). CDR3 bases: TGTGCCAGCAGCCGAACCCCCAAGGCCCCCGGGACTTTGGGTGAGCAGTTCTTC. This translates into CASSRTPKAPGTLGEQFF.

V and J are TRBV29-1 and TRBJ1-1, with a possible D match to TRBD1 (5 bases). The CDR3 extends over 15 amino acids. Per germline, CDR1 SQVTM and CDR2 ANQGSEA. V lost 6 bases and J 0 bases, leaving 17 bases between the germline ends. CDR3 loop: CSVLIRERMNTEAFF. The CDR3, as DNA: TGCAGCGTCTTAATCAGGGAGAGAATGAACACTGAAGCTTTCTTT. The variable domain in full, completed from reference TRBV29-1 and TRBJ1-1, reads SAVISQKPSRDICQRGTSLTIQCQVDSQVTMMFWYRQQPGQSLTLIATANQGSEATYESGFVIDKFPISRPNLTFSTLTVSNMSPEDSSIYLCSVLIRERMNTEAFFGQGTRLTVV.